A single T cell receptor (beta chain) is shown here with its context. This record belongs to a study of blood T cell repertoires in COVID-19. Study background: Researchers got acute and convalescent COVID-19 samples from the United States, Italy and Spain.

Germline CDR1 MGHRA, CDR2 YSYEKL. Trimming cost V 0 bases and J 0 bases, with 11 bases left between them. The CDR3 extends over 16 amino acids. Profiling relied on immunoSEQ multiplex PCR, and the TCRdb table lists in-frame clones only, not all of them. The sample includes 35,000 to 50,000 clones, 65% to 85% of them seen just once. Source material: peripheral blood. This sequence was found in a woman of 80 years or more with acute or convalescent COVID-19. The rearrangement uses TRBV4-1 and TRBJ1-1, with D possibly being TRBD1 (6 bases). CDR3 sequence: CASSQDRGGMNTEAFF. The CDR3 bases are TGCGCCAGCAGCCAAGATCGAGGGGGTATGAACACTGAAGCTTTCTTT.